The 7 T cell receptor beta chains presented below share a single source sample, sequenced in a study of early T cells in non-severe SARS-CoV-2 infection. TCRdb passed the 5' RACE reads through MiXCR, listing each CDR3 protein once. The table lists approximately 52,000 distinct CDR3 sequences, approximately 8% of them singletons. Input material: whole blood. The receptors come from an adult who was a healthcare worker with PCR-confirmed SARS-CoV-2 infection or an uninfected control (not recorded which).

This clonotype was seen a few times. J is TRBJ2-4 and V is TRBV6-2 or TRBV6-3; the D gene is possibly TRBD2 (5 bases). The CDR3 runs to 17 residues. Between the trimmed V and J ends, which lost 4 bases and 1 base, there was a span of 17 bases. The germline V gene encodes CDR1 MNHEY and CDR2 SVGEGT. Here the CDR3 DNA reads TGTGCCAGCAGTTCCCTTTCTGCGCCGGGGGCCAAAAACATTCAGTACTTC. As protein: CASSSLSAPGAKNIQYF.

This clonotype was recorded at least ten times. The V gene is TRBV20-1, the J gene TRBJ2-7, with TRBD1 identical over 8 bases. The CDR3 runs to 15 residues. V trimming: 5 bases; J trimming: 5 bases; junction bases outside the gene matches: 14. CDR1 and CDR2 (germline): DFQATT, SNEGSKA (reference sequence). Here the CDR3 DNA reads TGCAGTGCTCACATAATGAGGACAGGGCTTGACGAGCAGTACTTC. Protein sequence: CSAHIMRTGLDEQYF.

The V and J genes are TRBV6-5 and TRBJ2-2, with TRBD1 matching 9 bases. With V trimmed by 2 bases and J by 5 bases, 3 bases remained unmatched. The germline V gene encodes CDR1 MNHEY and CDR2 SVGAGI. The CDR3 runs 15 residues. Here the CDR3 reads CASSYRDRVTGELFF. Written as DNA, the CDR3 is TGTGCCAGCAGTTACCGGGACAGGGTTACCGGGGAGCTGTTTTTT.

V usage is TRBV5-1 and J usage is TRBJ2-1; 7 bases map to TRBD2. The CDR3 is made up of 17 amino acids. Germline V gene sequence: CDR1 SGHRS, CDR2 YFSETQ. V was pared by 4 bases and J by 3 bases, with 13 bases of the junction left unmatched. This CDR3 reads CASSARSGGEIYNEQFF. The DNA for the CDR3 is TGCGCCAGCAGCGCCCGCTCGGGGGGAGAGATCTACAATGAGCAGTTCTTC.

This clonotype turned up a few times. The chain links TRBV30 to TRBJ1-2; D may be TRBD1 (5 bases). Germline V gives CDR1 GTSNPN, CDR2 SVGIG (reference sequence). Trimming left V 5 bases short and J 2 bases short, with 9 bases between. The CDR3 covers 12 residues. CDR3 DNA sequence: TGTGCCTGGGAGAGGGGAAACTATGGCTACACCTTC. It specifies CAWERGNYGYTF.

The chain employs TRBV4-2 and TRBJ2-1, with D maybe TRBD2 (5 bases). CDR3 length: 16 residues. V was clipped by 1 base and J by 0 bases, with 10 bases between them. Germline values: CDR1 LGHNA, CDR2 YNFKEQ. CDR3 loop: CASSQGTSTSYNEQFF. The DNA of the CDR3 is TGTGCCAGCAGCCAAGGGACTTCTACCTCCTACAATGAGCAGTTCTTC.

The CDR3 sequence: CASSQRDRYYEQYF. Here the CDR3 DNA reads TGTGCCAGCAGCCAAAGGGACAGATATTACGAGCAGTACTTC. The rearrangement links TRBV7-2 to TRBJ2-7, with 7 bases matching TRBD1. Losses at the gene ends were 5 bases for V and 4 bases for J; bases not matched to a gene: 8. The CDR3 is made up of 14 amino acids. The germline V gene encodes CDR1 SGHTA and CDR2 FQGNSA.